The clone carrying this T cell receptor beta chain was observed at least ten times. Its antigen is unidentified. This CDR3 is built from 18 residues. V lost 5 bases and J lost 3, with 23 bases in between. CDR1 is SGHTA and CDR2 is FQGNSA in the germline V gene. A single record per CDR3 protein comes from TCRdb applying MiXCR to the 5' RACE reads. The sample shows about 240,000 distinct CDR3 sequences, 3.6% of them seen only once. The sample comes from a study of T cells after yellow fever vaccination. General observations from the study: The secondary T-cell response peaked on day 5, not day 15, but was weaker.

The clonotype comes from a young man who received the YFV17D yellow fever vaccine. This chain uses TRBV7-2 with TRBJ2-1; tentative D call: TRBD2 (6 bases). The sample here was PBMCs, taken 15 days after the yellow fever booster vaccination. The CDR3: CASSQDGPWGRNYNEQFF. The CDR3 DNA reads TGTGCCAGCAGCCAAGACGGTCCGTGGGGGAGGAACTACAATGAGCAGTTCTTC.